Described below is a single T cell receptor (delta chain) sequence and its context. This DNA translates differently at residue 13 from the TCRdb protein, which is that of a much larger clone; a read error is likely, and the protein shown is the DNA's own translation. This sample is part of a study of gamma-delta T cells after stem cell transplantation. TCRdb re-called the RT-PCR reads via CATT. The sample includes roughly 3,000 delta-chain clones, 3.1% of them seen just once. This CDR3 contains 18 residues. The V and J ends lost 3 bases and 3 bases, in that order; junction bases with no gene match: 18. In germline, CDR1 is GEAIGNYY, CDR2 EKD.

The TCR was taken from a human donor. It is not recorded whose cells these are; they may come from a transplant donor. The sample comprised gamma-delta T cells. This chain connects TRDV2 to TRDJ1, with 7 bases identical to TRDD3. The CDR3 protein is CACDGVLGTRTYADKLIF. The CDR3 DNA reads as TGTGCCTGTGACGGAGTACTGGGGACCCGGACCTACGCCGATAAACTCATCTTT.